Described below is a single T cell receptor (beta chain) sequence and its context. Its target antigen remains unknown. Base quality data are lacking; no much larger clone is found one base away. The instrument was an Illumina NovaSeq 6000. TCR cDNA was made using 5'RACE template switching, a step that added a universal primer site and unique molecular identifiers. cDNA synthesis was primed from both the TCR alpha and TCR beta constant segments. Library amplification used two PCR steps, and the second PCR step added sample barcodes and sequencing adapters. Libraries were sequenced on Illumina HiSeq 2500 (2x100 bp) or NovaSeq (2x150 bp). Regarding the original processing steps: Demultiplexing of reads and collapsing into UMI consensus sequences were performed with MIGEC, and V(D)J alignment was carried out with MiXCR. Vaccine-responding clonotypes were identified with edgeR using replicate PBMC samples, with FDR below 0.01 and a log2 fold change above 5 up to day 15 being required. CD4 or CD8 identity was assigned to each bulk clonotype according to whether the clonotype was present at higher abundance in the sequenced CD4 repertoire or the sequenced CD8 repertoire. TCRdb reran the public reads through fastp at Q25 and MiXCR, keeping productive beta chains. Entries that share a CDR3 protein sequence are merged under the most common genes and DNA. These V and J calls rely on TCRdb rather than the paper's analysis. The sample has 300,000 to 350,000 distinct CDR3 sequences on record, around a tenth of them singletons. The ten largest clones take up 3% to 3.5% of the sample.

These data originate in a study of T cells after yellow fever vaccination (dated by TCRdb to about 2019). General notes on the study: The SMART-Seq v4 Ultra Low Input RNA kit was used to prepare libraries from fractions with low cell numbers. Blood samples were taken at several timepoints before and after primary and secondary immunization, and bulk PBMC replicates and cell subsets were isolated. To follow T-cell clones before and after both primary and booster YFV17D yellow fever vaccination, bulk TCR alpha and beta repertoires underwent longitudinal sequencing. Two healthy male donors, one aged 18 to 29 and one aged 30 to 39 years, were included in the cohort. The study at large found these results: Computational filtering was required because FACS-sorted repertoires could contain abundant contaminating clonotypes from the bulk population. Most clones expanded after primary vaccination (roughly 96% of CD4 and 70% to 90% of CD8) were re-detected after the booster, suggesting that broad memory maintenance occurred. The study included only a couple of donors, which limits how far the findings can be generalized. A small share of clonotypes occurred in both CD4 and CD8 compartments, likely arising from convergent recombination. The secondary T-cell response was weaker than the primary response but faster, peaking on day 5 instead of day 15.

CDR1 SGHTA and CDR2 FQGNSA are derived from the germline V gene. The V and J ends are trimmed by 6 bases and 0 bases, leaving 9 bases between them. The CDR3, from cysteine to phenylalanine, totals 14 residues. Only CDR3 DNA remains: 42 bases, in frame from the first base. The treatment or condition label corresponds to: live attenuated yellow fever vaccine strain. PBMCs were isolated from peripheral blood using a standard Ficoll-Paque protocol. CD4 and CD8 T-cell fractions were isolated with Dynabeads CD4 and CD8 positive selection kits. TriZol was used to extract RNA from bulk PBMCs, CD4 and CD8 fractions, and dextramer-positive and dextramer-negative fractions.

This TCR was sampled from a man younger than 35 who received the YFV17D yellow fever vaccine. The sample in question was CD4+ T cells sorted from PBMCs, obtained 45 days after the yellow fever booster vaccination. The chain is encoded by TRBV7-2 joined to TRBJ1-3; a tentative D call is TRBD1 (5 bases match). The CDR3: CASRPTGSGNTIYF. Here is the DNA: TGTGCCAGCAGACCTACAGGCTCTGGAAACACCATATATTTT. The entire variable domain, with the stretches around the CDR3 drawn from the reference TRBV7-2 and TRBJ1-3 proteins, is GAGVSQSPSNKVTEKGKDVELRCDPISGHTALYWYRQSLGQGLEFLIYFQGNSAPDKSGLPSDRFSAERTGGSVSTLTIQRTQQEDSAVYLCASRPTGSGNTIYFGEGSWLTVV.